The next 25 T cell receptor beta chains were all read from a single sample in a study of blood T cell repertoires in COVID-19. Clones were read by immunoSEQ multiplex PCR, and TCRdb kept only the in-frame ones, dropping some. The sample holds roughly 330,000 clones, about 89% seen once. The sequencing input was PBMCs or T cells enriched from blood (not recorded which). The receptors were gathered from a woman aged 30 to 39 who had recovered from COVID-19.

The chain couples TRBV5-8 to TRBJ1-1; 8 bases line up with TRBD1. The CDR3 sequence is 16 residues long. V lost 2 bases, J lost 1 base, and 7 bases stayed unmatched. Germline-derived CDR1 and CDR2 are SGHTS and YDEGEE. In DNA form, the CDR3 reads TGTGCCAGCAGCTTACTGGACAGGGAATCGAACACTGAAGCTTTCTTT. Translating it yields CASSLLDRESNTEAFF.

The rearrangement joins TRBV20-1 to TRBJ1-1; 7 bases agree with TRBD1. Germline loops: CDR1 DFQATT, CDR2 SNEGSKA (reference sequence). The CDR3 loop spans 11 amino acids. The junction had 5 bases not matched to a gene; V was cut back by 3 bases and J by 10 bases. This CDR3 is CSASLQGGAFF. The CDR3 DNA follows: TGCAGTGCTAGTTTGCAGGGGGGAGCTTTCTTT.

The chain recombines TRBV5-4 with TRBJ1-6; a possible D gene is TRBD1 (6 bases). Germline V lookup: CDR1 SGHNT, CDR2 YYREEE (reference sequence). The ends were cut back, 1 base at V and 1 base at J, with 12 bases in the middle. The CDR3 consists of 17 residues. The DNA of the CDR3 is TGTGCCAGCAGCTTGCTTCAGGGGCCGTCCTATAATTCACCCCTCCACTTT. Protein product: CASSLLQGPSYNSPLHF. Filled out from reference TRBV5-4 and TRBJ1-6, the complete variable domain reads ETGVTQSPTHLIKTRGQQVTLRCSSQSGHNTVSWYQQALGQGPQFIFQYYREEENGRGNFPPRFSGLQFPNYSSELNVNALELDDSALYLCASSLLQGPSYNSPLHFGNGTRLTVT.

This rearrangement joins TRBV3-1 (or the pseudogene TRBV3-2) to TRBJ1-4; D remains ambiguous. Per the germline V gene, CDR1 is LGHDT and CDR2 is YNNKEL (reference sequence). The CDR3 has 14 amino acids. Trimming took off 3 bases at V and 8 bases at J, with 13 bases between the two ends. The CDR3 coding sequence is TGTGCCAGCAGCCATGCAACGGCGGGGGAAAAACTGTTTTTT. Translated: CASSHATAGEKLFF.

The CDR3 protein is CASSLRAGGYTGELFF. CDR3 DNA: TGTGCCAGCAGCTTGCGTGCGGGGGGGTACACCGGGGAGCTGTTTTTT. The rearrangement joins TRBV5-4 to TRBJ2-2, with 9 bases identical to TRBD2. From germline, CDR1 is SGHNT and CDR2 YYREEE (reference sequence). Germline trimming cut 1 base from V and 3 bases from J; bases unmatched to any gene: 4. This CDR3 has 16 residues. Full variable domain (outside the CDR3, taken from reference TRBV5-4 and TRBJ2-2): ETGVTQSPTHLIKTRGQQVTLRCSSQSGHNTVSWYQQALGQGPQFIFQYYREEENGRGNFPPRFSGLQFPNYSSELNVNALELDDSALYLCASSLRAGGYTGELFFGEGSRLTVL.

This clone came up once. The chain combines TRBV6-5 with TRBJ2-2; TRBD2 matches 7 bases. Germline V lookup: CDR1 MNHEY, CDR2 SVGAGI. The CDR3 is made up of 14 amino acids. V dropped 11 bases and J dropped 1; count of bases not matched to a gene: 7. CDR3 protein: CAARQRGNTGELFF. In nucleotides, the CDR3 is TGTGCCGCCAGGCAGCGGGGGAACACCGGGGAGCTGTTTTTT.

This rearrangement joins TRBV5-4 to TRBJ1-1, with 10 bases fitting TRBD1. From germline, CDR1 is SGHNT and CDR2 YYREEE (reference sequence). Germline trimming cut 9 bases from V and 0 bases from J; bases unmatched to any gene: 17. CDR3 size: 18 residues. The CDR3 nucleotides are TGTGCCACCTTACTCCGAGGGACAGGGGCTTTTATGAACACTGAAGCTTTCTTT. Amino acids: CATLLRGTGAFMNTEAFF.

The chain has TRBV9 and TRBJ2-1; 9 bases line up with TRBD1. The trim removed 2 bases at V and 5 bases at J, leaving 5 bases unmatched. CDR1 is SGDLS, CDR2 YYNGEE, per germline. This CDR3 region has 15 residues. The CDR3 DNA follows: TGTGCCAGCAGCGTCTGGGGACAGGGTAACAATGAGCAGTTCTTC. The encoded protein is CASSVWGQGNNEQFF.

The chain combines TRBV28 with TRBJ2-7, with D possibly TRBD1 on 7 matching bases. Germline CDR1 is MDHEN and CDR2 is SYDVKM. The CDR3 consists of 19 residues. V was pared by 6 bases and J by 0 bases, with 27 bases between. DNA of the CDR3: TGTGCCAGCAGGGCAAAGGTAGGGCACGGGGGACAGAGCTCCTACGAGCAGTACTTC. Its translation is CASRAKVGHGGQSSYEQYF.

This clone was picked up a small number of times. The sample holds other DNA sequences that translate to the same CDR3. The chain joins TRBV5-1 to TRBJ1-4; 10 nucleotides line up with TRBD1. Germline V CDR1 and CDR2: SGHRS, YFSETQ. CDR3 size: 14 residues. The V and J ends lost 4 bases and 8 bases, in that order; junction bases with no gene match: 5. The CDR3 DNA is TGCGCCAGCAGCCTGGGACAGGGGAGCGAAAAACTGTTTTTT. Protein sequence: CASSLGQGSEKLFF.

CDR3: CASSSRGWQYF. The CDR3 DNA sequence: TGTGCCAGCAGTTCACGAGGGTGGCAGTACTTC. This sequence joins TRBV28 and TRBJ2-7; TRBD2 might be the D (5 bases). The CDR3 extends over 11 amino acids. V lost 4 bases and J lost 9, with 10 bases in between. The germline gives CDR1 MDHEN, CDR2 SYDVKM.

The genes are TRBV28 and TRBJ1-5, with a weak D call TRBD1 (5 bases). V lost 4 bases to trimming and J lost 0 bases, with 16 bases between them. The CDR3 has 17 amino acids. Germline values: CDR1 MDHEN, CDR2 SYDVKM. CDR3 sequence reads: CASSWIGGEYSNQPQHF. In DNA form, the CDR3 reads TGTGCCAGCAGTTGGATTGGGGGGGAGTATAGCAATCAGCCCCAGCATTTT.

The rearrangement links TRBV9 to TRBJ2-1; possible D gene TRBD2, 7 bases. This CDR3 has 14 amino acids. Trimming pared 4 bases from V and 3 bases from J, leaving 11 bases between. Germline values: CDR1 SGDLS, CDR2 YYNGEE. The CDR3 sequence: CASSRGGVYNEQFF. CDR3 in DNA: TGTGCCAGCAGCCGAGGGGGGGTCTACAATGAGCAGTTCTTC.

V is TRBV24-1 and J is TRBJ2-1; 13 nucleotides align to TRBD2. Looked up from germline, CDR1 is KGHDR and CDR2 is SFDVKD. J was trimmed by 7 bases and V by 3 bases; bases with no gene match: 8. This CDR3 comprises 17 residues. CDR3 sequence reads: CATSDHRGTSGVNEQFF. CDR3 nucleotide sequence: TGTGCCACCAGTGATCACCGAGGGACTAGCGGGGTGAATGAGCAGTTCTTC.

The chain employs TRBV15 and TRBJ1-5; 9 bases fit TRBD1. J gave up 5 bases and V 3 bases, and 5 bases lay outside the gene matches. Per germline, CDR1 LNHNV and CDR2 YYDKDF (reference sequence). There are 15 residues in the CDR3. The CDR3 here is CATSRQRTGDQPQHF. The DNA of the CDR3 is TGTGCCACCAGCAGGCAAAGGACAGGGGATCAGCCCCAGCATTTT.

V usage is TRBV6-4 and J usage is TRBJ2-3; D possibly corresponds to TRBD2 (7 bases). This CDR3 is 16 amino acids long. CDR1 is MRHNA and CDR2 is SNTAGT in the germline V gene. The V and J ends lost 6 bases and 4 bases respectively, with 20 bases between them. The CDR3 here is CASSPRGASGPDTQYF. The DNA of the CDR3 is TGTGCCAGCAGCCCCCGGGGGGCTAGCGGCCCAGATACGCAGTATTTT.

Here the CDR3 DNA reads TGTGCTAGTGGTTTGGCCGGACTAGCGGGGGCCCCCGGGATATACGAGCAGTACTTC. It encodes CASGLAGLAGAPGIYEQYF. J is TRBJ2-7 and V is TRBV12-5, with 13 bases identical to TRBD2. This CDR3 region has 19 residues. V dropped 1 base and J dropped 4; count of bases not matched to a gene: 13. Germline CDR1 LGHNT, CDR2 FRNRAP.

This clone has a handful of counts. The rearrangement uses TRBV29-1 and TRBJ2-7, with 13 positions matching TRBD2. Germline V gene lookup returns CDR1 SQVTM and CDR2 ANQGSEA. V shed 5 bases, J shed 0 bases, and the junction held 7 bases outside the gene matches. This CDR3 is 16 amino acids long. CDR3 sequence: CSVFGTSGTSSYEQYF. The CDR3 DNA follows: TGCAGCGTTTTCGGGACTAGCGGGACCAGCTCCTACGAGCAGTACTTC.

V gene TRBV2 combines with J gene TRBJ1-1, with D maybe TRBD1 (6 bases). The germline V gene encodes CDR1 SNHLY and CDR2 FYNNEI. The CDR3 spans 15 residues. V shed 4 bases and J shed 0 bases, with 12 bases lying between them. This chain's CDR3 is CASSADRFMNTEAFF. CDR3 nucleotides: TGTGCCAGCAGTGCGGACAGATTCATGAACACTGAAGCTTTCTTT. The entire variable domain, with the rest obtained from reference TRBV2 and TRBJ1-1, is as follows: EPEVTQTPSHQVTQMGQEVILRCVPISNHLYFYWYRQILGQKVEFLVSFYNNEISEKSEIFDDQFSVERPDGSNFTLKIRSTKLEDSAMYFCASSADRFMNTEAFFGQGTRLTVV.

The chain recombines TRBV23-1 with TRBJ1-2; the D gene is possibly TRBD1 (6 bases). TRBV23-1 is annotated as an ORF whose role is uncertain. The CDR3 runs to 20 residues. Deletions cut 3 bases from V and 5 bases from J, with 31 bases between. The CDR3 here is CASSQRGAREVALQPYGYTF. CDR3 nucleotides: TGCGCCAGCAGTCAGCGGGGGGCGCGGGAGGTCGCCCTGCAACCTTATGGCTACACCTTC.

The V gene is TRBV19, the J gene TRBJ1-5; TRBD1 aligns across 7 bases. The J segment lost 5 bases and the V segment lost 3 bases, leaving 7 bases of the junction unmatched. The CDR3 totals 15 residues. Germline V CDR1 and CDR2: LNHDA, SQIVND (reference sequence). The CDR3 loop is CASSILDRVYQPQHF. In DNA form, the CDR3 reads TGTGCCAGTAGTATCCTTGACAGGGTTTATCAGCCCCAGCATTTT.

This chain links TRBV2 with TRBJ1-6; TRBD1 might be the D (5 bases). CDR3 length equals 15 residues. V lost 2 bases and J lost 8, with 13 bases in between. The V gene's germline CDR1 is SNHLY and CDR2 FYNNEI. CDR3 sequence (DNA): TGTGCCAGCAGTGAACCTCAGGGAAGGTATTCACCCCTCCACTTT. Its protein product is CASSEPQGRYSPLHF.

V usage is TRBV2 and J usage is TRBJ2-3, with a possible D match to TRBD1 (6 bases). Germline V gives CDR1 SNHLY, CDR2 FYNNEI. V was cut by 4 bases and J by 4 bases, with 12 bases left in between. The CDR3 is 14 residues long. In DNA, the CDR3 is TGTGCCAGCAGTGGAAGGGGGAGATCAGATACGCAGTATTTT. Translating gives CASSGRGRSDTQYF.

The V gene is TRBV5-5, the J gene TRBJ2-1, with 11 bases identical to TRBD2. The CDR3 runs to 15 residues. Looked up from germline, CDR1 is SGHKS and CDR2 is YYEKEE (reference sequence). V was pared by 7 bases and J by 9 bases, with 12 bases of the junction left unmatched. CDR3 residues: CASLWGSGGASEQFF. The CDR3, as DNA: TGTGCCAGCCTCTGGGGTAGCGGGGGGGCCAGTGAGCAGTTCTTC. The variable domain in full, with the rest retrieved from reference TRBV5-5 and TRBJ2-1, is DAGVTQSPTHLIKTRGQQVTLRCSPISGHKSVSWYQQVLGQGPQFIFQYYEKEERGRGNFPDRFSARQFPNYSSELNVNALLLGDSALYLCASLWGSGGASEQFFGPGTRLTVL.

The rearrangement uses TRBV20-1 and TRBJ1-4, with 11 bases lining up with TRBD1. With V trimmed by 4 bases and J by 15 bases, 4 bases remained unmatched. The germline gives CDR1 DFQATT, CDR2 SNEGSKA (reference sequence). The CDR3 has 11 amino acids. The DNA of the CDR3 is TGCAGTGCTAAGGACAGGGGGCAATTGTTTTTT. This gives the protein CSAKDRGQLFF.